Listed here are 20 T cell receptor beta chains from one sample, sequenced in a study of cytomegalovirus exposure and HLA in healthy donors. In the PCR, 60 Vbeta and 13 Jbeta primers were used. Generated by immunoSEQ multiplex PCR, the TCRdb table keeps only in-frame clones and is missing some. The sample includes around 130,000 clones. Sequencing was carried out using PBMCs. These receptors all stem from a woman aged 55-69 years in good health and CMV-seronegative.

This chain links TRBV5-1 with TRBJ2-2; TRBD1 matches at 7 bases. The trim removed 4 bases at V and 1 base at J, leaving 7 bases unmatched. The CDR3 has 16 amino acids. Germline V lookup: CDR1 SGHRS, CDR2 YFSETQ. CDR3 DNA sequence: TGCGCCAGCAGCGCCGGGACAGCGCGGAACACCGGGGAGCTGTTTTTT. Translated: CASSAGTARNTGELFF.

The J gene is TRBJ1-2, the V gene TRBV5-4, with 8 bases identical to TRBD1. The CDR3 extends over 14 amino acids. From germline, CDR1 is SGHNT and CDR2 YYREEE (reference sequence). After removal of 6 bases from V and 4 bases from J, the junction contained 8 bases not matched to a gene. The CDR3, as DNA: TGTGCCAGCACCCTGACAGGGGCCCTCTATGGCTACACCTTC. Its protein product is CASTLTGALYGYTF.

V usage is TRBV4-1 and J usage is TRBJ2-7; the D gene is possibly TRBD1 (5 bases). The CDR3 loop spans 16 amino acids. Germline V gives CDR1 MGHRA, CDR2 YSYEKL. Deletions cut 0 bases from V and 2 bases from J, with 14 bases between. DNA of the CDR3: TGCGCCAGCAGCCAAGATGTGGACACCTCTCCCTACGAGCAGTACTTC. It codes for CASSQDVDTSPYEQYF.

V and J are TRBV6-6 and TRBJ1-1, with 10 bases lining up with TRBD1. The CDR3 is 16 residues long. V lost 2 bases to trimming and J lost 4 bases; unmatched junction nucleotides: 7. The germline V gene has CDR1 MNHNY and CDR2 SVGAGI (reference sequence). The CDR3 DNA reads TGTGCCAGCAGTTACGACAGGGGGCTGGGGCGCACTGAAGCTTTCTTT. It is translated as CASSYDRGLGRTEAFF.

The chain employs TRBV2 and TRBJ1-2; D gene ambiguous. The CDR3 is 13 residues long. Germline V gene lookup returns CDR1 SNHLY and CDR2 FYNNEI. V was cut by 7 bases and J by 0 bases, with 9 bases left in between. The CDR3 DNA follows: TGTGCCAGCAAGAGATACGCTAACTATGGCTACACCTTC. Protein product: CASKRYANYGYTF.

The CDR3 nucleotides are TGTGCCAGCTCACCAAGACTCCTAACCCCAGGGAAGGATGGCTACACCTTC. Protein: CASSPRLLTPGKDGYTF. The V gene is TRBV18, the J gene TRBJ1-2; D is possibly TRBD1 (5 bases). Germline values: CDR1 KGHSH, CDR2 LQKENI. V was pared by 2 bases and J by 6 bases, with 22 bases between. This CDR3 contains 17 residues.

This rearrangement joins TRBV18 to TRBJ2-7, with D possibly matching TRBD2 (5 bases). The CDR3 consists of 14 residues. Germline CDR1 is KGHSH and CDR2 is LQKENI. Trimming took 6 bases from V and 2 from J, leaving 14 bases between them. CDR3 coding DNA: TGTGCCAGCTCCCCCTTCAGAGCGGCCTACGAGCAGTACTTC. Translation gives CASSPFRAAYEQYF.

V and J are TRBV7-9 and TRBJ1-1; D remains unclear. Trimming removed 1 base from V and 5 bases from J, with 8 bases in between. CDR3 length: 13 amino acids. The germline gives CDR1 SEHNR, CDR2 FQNEAQ (reference sequence). CDR3 protein: CASSLGAGTEAFF. In nucleotides, the CDR3 is TGTGCCAGCAGCTTAGGAGCGGGAACTGAAGCTTTCTTT.

This chain links TRBV15 with TRBJ2-7; tentative D call: TRBD1 (6 bases). V lost 5 bases and J 3 bases, leaving 14 bases between the germline ends. CDR1 LNHNV and CDR2 YYDKDF come from the germline V gene (reference sequence). CDR3 size: 14 residues. The CDR3 loop reads CATSGPDRHYEQYF. In DNA, the CDR3 is TGTGCCACCAGCGGCCCCGACAGGCACTACGAGCAGTACTTC.

The rearrangement joins TRBV4-1 to TRBJ1-2; tentatively, D is TRBD1 (5 bases). The CDR3 runs 12 residues. V dropped 4 bases and J dropped 7 bases, with 10 bases sitting between them. CDR1 is MGHRA and CDR2 is YSYEKL in the germline V gene. This CDR3 is CASSRPGGGYTF. The CDR3 nucleotides are TGCGCCAGCAGCCGCCCGGGGGGTGGCTACACCTTC.

The chain carries TRBV2 and TRBJ2-3; 11 positions match TRBD2. Germline V gives CDR1 SNHLY, CDR2 FYNNEI. The CDR3 has 15 residues. The V and J ends lost 4 bases and 4 bases, in that order; junction bases with no gene match: 4. This CDR3 reads CASSASGGLADTQYF. The CDR3 region has the DNA TGTGCCAGCAGTGCTAGCGGGGGGTTGGCAGATACGCAGTATTTT.

V is TRBV6-5 and J is TRBJ1-5, with D unresolved. This CDR3 is built from 16 residues. Trimming cost V 0 bases and J 6 bases, with 15 bases left between them. Germline V gives CDR1 MNHEY, CDR2 SVGAGI. The CDR3 reads CASSYSAILGSQPQHF. The CDR3 DNA reads as TGTGCCAGCAGTTACTCTGCGATCCTAGGGAGTCAGCCCCAGCATTTT.

V usage is TRBV6-6 and J usage is TRBJ1-1, with 9 bases fitting TRBD1. Germline V gives CDR1 MNHNY, CDR2 SVGAGI (reference sequence). This CDR3 contains 14 residues. V dropped 6 bases and J dropped 4; count of bases not matched to a gene: 6. The CDR3 region is CASSPDRGSTEAFF. DNA for the CDR3: TGTGCCAGCAGCCCGGACAGGGGAAGCACTGAAGCTTTCTTT.

The rearrangement uses TRBV5-6 and TRBJ1-1; no firm D call. Germline V gene sequence: CDR1 SGHDT, CDR2 YYEEEE. This CDR3 region has 19 residues. Trimming took 4 bases from V and 4 from J, leaving 29 bases between them. The CDR3 sequence is CASSAVIRVLDSRGTEAFF. In nucleotides, the CDR3 is TGTGCCAGCAGCGCTGTAATTAGGGTGCTTGACTCGCGGGGCACTGAAGCTTTCTTT.

V gene TRBV5-4 combines with J gene TRBJ1-2; D is unclear. V shed 0 bases and J shed 5 bases, with 14 bases lying between them. CDR1 SGHNT and CDR2 YYREEE come from the germline V gene (reference sequence). The CDR3 runs to 15 residues. CDR3 region: CASSLEGRRQYGYTF. In DNA, the CDR3 is TGTGCCAGCAGCTTGGAAGGAAGGAGGCAGTATGGCTACACCTTC.

V gene TRBV7-2 combines with J gene TRBJ2-1, with TRBD2 matching 12 bases. Per germline, CDR1 SGHTA and CDR2 FQGNSA. V shed 1 base and J 9 bases; nucleotides not matched to a gene: 10. The CDR3 loop spans 17 amino acids. This chain's CDR3 is CASSLDVLAGGRGEQFF. Written as DNA, the CDR3 is TGTGCCAGCAGCTTAGACGTTCTAGCGGGGGGGCGGGGTGAGCAGTTCTTC.

The CDR3 loop reads CASIVTGGNTIYF. CDR3 DNA sequence: TGTGCCAGTATCGTGACAGGTGGAAACACCATATATTTT. This chain joins TRBV19 and TRBJ1-3, with D perhaps matching TRBD1 (6 bases). CDR3 size: 13 residues. V shed 7 bases and J shed 3 bases, with 10 bases lying between them. Germline assignment: CDR1 LNHDA and CDR2 SQIVND (reference sequence).

The rearrangement uses TRBV9 and TRBJ1-2; 9 bases map to TRBD1. CDR3 length equals 16 residues. The junction had 8 bases not matched to a gene; V was cut back by 0 bases and J by 5 bases. Germline lookup yields CDR1 SGDLS and CDR2 YYNGEE. The CDR3 sequence is CASSVGGQGRRYGYTF. The CDR3 nucleotides are TGTGCCAGCAGCGTAGGCGGACAGGGGCGGAGGTATGGCTACACCTTC.

The CDR3 here is CASSTNRGDTQYF. In DNA, the CDR3 is TGTGCCAGCAGCACGAACAGGGGAGATACGCAGTATTTT. The chain has TRBV5-4 and TRBJ2-3, with TRBD1 matching 7 bases. The CDR3 spans 13 residues. The germline CDR1 and CDR2 sequences are SGHNT and YYREEE (reference sequence). Losses at the gene ends were 4 bases for V and 5 bases for J; bases not matched to a gene: 4.

V is TRBV11-2 and J is TRBJ1-1; D is ambiguous. Germline-derived CDR1 and CDR2 are SGHAT and FQNNGV. The CDR3 runs to 14 residues. V lost 5 bases and J 1 base, leaving 11 bases between the germline ends. The DNA of the CDR3 is TGTGCCAGCAGCAATCGACCGGGGAACACTGAAGCTTTCTTT. Amino acids: CASSNRPGNTEAFF. The variable domain in full, with the rest retrieved from reference TRBV11-2 and TRBJ1-1, is EAGVAQSPRYKIIEKRQSVAFWCNPISGHATLYWYQQILGQGPKLLIQFQNNGVVDDSQLPKDRFSAERLKGVDSTLKIQPAKLEDSAVYLCASSNRPGNTEAFFGQGTRLTVV.